Listed below are T cell receptor beta chains from one sample, sequenced in a study of shared clonotypes between healthy human individuals. Produced via immunoSEQ multiplex PCR; TCRdb's table is partial and in-frame only. The sample yields more than 400,000 clones, around 96% seen once. Sequenced input: naive CD4+ T cells sorted from blood. These receptors were collected from a woman in her 30s in good health. The CDR3 runs from the conserved cysteine through the conserved F or W. The order of the fields is J gene, V gene, CDR3 length, clone size, D gene, CDR3 protein, CDR3 DNA. D genes are given only for firm matches. Only some rows state a clone size, as once, few, many or a class for expanded clones.

>TRBJ2-7|TRBV7-6|13|NA|NA
CASSVDADYEQYF
TGTGCCAGCAGCGTGGACGCAGACTACGAGCAGTACTTC
>TRBJ2-1|TRBV2|20|NA|TRBD1
CASSDPTGGVFVRSYNEQFF
TGTGCCAGCAGTGATCCGACAGGGGGGGTTTTTGTAAGGTCCTACAATGAGCAGTTCTTC
>TRBJ2-7|TRBV9|16|NA|TRBD2
CASSPWREGQAYEQYF
TGTGCCAGCAGCCCCTGGCGGGAGGGCCAGGCCTACGAGCAGTACTTC
>TRBJ2-1|TRBV5-4|15|NA|TRBD2
CASSLGLAGEVEQFF
TGTGCCAGCAGCTTGGGACTAGCGGGAGAGGTTGAGCAGTTCTTC
>TRBJ2-7|TRBV5-5|14|NA|NA
CASSPNRDSYEQYF
TGTGCCAGCAGCCCAAACAGGGATAGCTACGAGCAGTACTTC
>TRBJ1-5|TRBV27|13|NA|NA
CASSYELGGPQHF
TGTGCCAGCAGTTACGAATTAGGCGGGCCCCAGCATTTT
>TRBJ1-1|TRBV28|16|NA|TRBD1
CASSSSSQQGVGEAFF
TGTGCCAGCAGTTCTAGTTCCCAACAGGGGGTCGGGGAAGCTTTCTTT
>TRBJ1-1|TRBV11-1|14|NA|TRBD1
CASIDRGELGEAFF
TGTGCCAGCATCGACAGGGGAGAACTGGGGGAAGCTTTCTTT
>TRBJ1-1|TRBV6-5|15|NA|NA
CASSYSGPIRGEAFF
TGTGCCAGCAGTTACTCAGGACCCATACGGGGTGAAGCTTTCTTT
>TRBJ1-2|TRBV4-1|16|NA|TRBD1
CASSLFRDRDGYGYTF
TGCGCCAGCAGCCTGTTCCGGGACAGGGACGGCTATGGCTACACCTTC
>TRBJ2-3|TRBV6-5|15|NA|NA
CASSRQVTSTDTQYF
TGTGCCAGCAGTCGACAGGTTACTAGCACAGATACGCAGTATTTT
>TRBJ2-1|TRBV11-2|18|NA|NA
CASSLRAGPALRNNEQFF
TGTGCCAGCAGCTTACGCGCCGGACCAGCCCTCCGTAACAATGAGCAGTTCTTC
>TRBJ2-7|TRBV6-5|13|NA|TRBD1
CASSRTGEGEQYF
TGTGCCAGCAGCCGGACAGGGGAAGGCGAGCAGTACTTC
>TRBJ2-2|TRBV7-6|15|NA|NA
CASSPRPGSPGELFF
TGTGCCAGCAGCCCCCGGCCGGGGTCACCCGGGGAGCTGTTTTTT
>TRBJ2-2|TRBV11-2|14|NA|NA
CASSLFFPAGELFF
TGTGCCAGCAGCTTATTCTTTCCGGCCGGGGAGCTGTTTTTT
>TRBJ2-3|TRBV4-1|16|NA|TRBD2
CASSQALAGVRDTQYF
TGCGCCAGCAGCCAAGCTCTAGCGGGAGTGAGAGATACGCAGTATTTT
>TRBJ1-2|TRBV9|15|NA|TRBD1
CASSSRQGALYGYTF
TGTGCCAGCAGCTCGCGACAGGGGGCTTTATATGGCTACACCTTC
>TRBJ1-1|TRBV7-3|13|NA|NA
CASSEGMNTEAFF
TGTGCCAGCTCAGAGGGGATGAACACTGAAGCTTTCTTT
>TRBJ2-7|TRBV5-1|13|NA|NA
CASSPTGAYEQYF
TGCGCCAGCTCCCCGACGGGAGCCTACGAGCAGTACTTC
>TRBJ2-7|TRBV6-5|14|once|TRBD1
CASRSGGPVYEQYF
TGTGCCAGCAGATCAGGGGGACCAGTTTACGAGCAGTACTTC
>TRBJ1-5|TRBV29-1|15|NA|NA
CSVSLDGIRNQPQHF
TGCAGCGTTTCCCTGGACGGGATCCGCAATCAGCCCCAGCATTTT
>TRBJ2-7|TRBV29-1|14|NA|NA
CSVEVWGEHDEQYF
TGCAGCGTTGAGGTTTGGGGGGAGCACGACGAGCAGTACTTC
>TRBJ2-7|TRBV7-6|17|NA|TRBD2
CASSSLAGVAGSYEQYF
TGTGCCAGCAGCTCGCTAGCGGGAGTCGCGGGCTCCTACGAGCAGTACTTC
>TRBJ1-2|TRBV13|14|NA|NA
CASSPGFSGDGYTF
TGTGCCAGCAGCCCAGGGTTCAGTGGTGATGGCTACACCTTC
>TRBJ2-5|TRBV18|12|few|NA
CASSPYQETQYF
TGTGCCAGCTCACCGTACCAAGAGACCCAGTACTTC
>TRBJ1-2|TRBV6-5|13|NA|NA
CASSYEPGYGYTF
TGTGCCAGCAGTTACGAGCCAGGCTATGGCTACACCTTC
>TRBJ2-5|TRBV7-8|14|NA|NA
CASSRRRGDETQYF
TGTGCCAGCAGCCGACGTCGGGGCGACGAGACCCAGTACTTC
>TRBJ2-7|TRBV11-2|16|NA|TRBD2
CASSPRGGPISYEQYF
TGTGCCAGCAGCCCCCGCGGGGGGCCAATCTCCTACGAGCAGTACTTC
>TRBJ2-7|TRBV27|15|few|TRBD1
CASSLTPDRAYEQYF
TGTGCCAGCAGTTTAACGCCGGACAGGGCCTACGAGCAGTACTTC
>TRBJ2-1|TRBV27|18|NA|TRBD2
CASSSTHRGLAALNEQFF
TGTGCCAGCAGTAGTACCCACCGGGGACTAGCGGCCCTCAATGAGCAGTTCTTC
>TRBJ2-7|TRBV19|15|NA|NA
CASSIGRERAYEQYF
TGTGCCAGTAGTATAGGTCGGGAGCGAGCCTACGAGCAGTACTTC
>TRBJ2-3|TRBV7-2|12|NA|NA
CASSLLAGTQYF
TGTGCCAGCAGCCTACTAGCCGGTACGCAGTATTTT
>TRBJ1-1|TRBV30|11|NA|TRBD1
CAWVTGVEAFF
TGTGCCTGGGTAACAGGGGTTGAAGCTTTCTTT
>TRBJ2-1|TRBV6-1|15|NA|TRBD2
CASRGGTSRNNEQFF
TGTGCCAGCAGGGGAGGGACTAGCCGGAACAATGAGCAGTTCTTC
>TRBJ2-5|TRBV7-9|14|NA|TRBD2
CASSPGLARETQYF
TGTGCCAGCAGCCCGGGACTAGCGAGGGAGACCCAGTACTTC
>TRBJ1-1|TRBV29-1|15|once|TRBD1
CSVPGQGAFDTEAFF
TGCAGCGTTCCCGGACAGGGGGCATTCGACACTGAAGCTTTCTTT
>TRBJ1-1|TRBV28|14|NA|TRBD1
CASRADRVDTEAFF
TGTGCCAGCAGGGCGGACAGGGTTGATACTGAAGCTTTCTTT
>TRBJ2-5|TRBV2|15|NA|TRBD1
CASSEVVTGVETQYF
TGTGCCAGCAGTGAAGTCGTTACAGGGGTGGAGACCCAGTACTTC
>TRBJ2-3|TRBV6-1|17|NA|TRBD2
CASSEFLTSGNTDTQYF
TGTGCCAGCAGTGAATTCTTGACTAGCGGAAACACAGATACGCAGTATTTT
>TRBJ1-5|TRBV19|16|NA|NA
CASSIGASNIPLPQHF
TGTGCCAGTAGTATAGGTGCCTCAAACATACCCCTGCCCCAGCATTTT
>TRBJ1-5|TRBV19|14|NA|NA
CASSGGRGNQPQHF
TGTGCCAGTAGTGGCGGCAGGGGTAATCAGCCCCAGCATTTT
>TRBJ1-4|TRBV9|17|NA|NA
CASSVDSGALTNEKLFF
TGTGCCAGCAGCGTAGATTCTGGGGCCTTAACTAATGAAAAACTGTTTTTT
>TRBJ1-1|TRBV27|15|NA|NA
CASSFERGTYTEAFF
TGTGCCAGCAGTTTCGAACGGGGGACGTACACTGAAGCTTTCTTT
>TRBJ2-1|TRBV4-1|14|NA|TRBD1
CASSQPRQGPGQFF
TGCGCCAGCAGCCAACCCCGACAGGGTCCGGGGCAGTTCTTC
>TRBJ2-7|TRBV5-8|15|NA|NA
CASSLGGTVAYEQYF
TGTGCCAGCAGCTTGGGAGGGACGGTGGCCTACGAGCAGTACTTC
>TRBJ2-7|TRBV5-6|17|NA|TRBD2
CASSLGTSGSWTYEQYF
TGTGCCAGCAGCTTGGGGACTAGCGGGAGTTGGACCTACGAGCAGTACTTC
>TRBJ1-1|TRBV25-1|13|NA|NA
CASSATGNTEAFF
TGTGCCAGCAGTGCTACAGGGAACACTGAAGCTTTCTTT
>TRBJ2-2|TRBV19|16|NA|TRBD2
CASRSPGLTNTGELFF
TGTGCCAGTAGATCCCCGGGACTAACGAACACCGGGGAGCTGTTTTTT